This T cell receptor (beta chain) was found in a study of vaccination and CD4 T cells after COVID-19. Background on the study: Post-vaccine specimens were obtained a median about 69 days after dose two (range 14 to 241). A CEFX pool, an HIV-1 Nef pool, or no peptide went to control cultures. Findings and limits, study-wide: The median number of SARS-CoV-2-reactive clonotypes increased from 21 to 38, a change that did not reach significance.

About this clonotype itself: Antigen unknown.

The Oncomine TCR Beta short-read assay was what sequenced the DNA obtained from cultured CD4+ T cells. From cultured CD4+ T cells, genomic DNA was extracted. TCRdb independently ran MiXCR on the PCR reads; one entry per CDR3 protein. The sample gives 20,000 to 25,000 distinct CDR3 sequences, approximately 32% of which show up once; about an eighth is in the top ten. There are 14 residues in the CDR3. Germline loops: CDR1 SGHKS, CDR2 YYEKEE (reference sequence). Deletions cut 0 bases from V and 6 bases from J, with 13 bases between. Time point defined: late sampling 161 to 241 days after vaccination in three convalescent patients. Treatment noted: approximately 9-day PBMC culture with coronavirus spike peptide pools or control peptides (ViraFEST assay).

This TCR derives from a human donor who had recovered from COVID-19. The rearrangement links TRBV5-5 to TRBJ2-7; no firm D call. The starting material was CD4+ T cells from blood, cultured in vitro, obtained about 7 months after SARS-CoV-2 vaccination. The CDR3 sequence is CASSLVGLVPEQYF. The CDR3 bases are TGTGCCAGCAGCTTGGTAGGTTTAGTTCCCGAGCAGTACTTC.